Reported below is one T cell receptor beta chain. This entry belongs to a study of blood T cells in healthy people across ages. Next came a second PCR, run for about 6 to 11 cycles, which used a sample-barcoded 5' primer along with a J-beta primer mix. A single record per CDR3 protein comes from TCRdb applying MiXCR to the 5' RACE reads. The table lists approximately 1,700,000 distinct CDR3 sequences, approximately 39% of them singletons. V lost 2 bases and J lost 8, with 16 bases in between. The CDR3 is made up of 15 amino acids. Germline CDR1 and CDR2: ENHRY and SYGVKD. The source of this sequence is a human donor in good health. The gene calls are TRBV10-3 and TRBJ2-1; TRBD1 might be the D (6 bases). Sequencing used blood. CDR3 loop: CAISETGSNADEQFF. In DNA form, the CDR3 reads TGTGCCATCAGTGAGACAGGGTCCAATGCGGATGAGCAGTTCTTC.